This T cell receptor (beta chain) was obtained from a study of blood T cell repertoires in COVID-19. Assay: immunoSEQ multiplex PCR; the TCRdb copy retains only in-frame clones and omits some. The sample has 150,000 or so clones; roughly 87% are singletons. Germline-derived CDR1 and CDR2 are SGHTA and FQGNSA. The CDR3 is made up of 14 amino acids. V was shortened by 4 bases and J by 4 bases, with 10 bases between the two germline ends. This receptor was taken from a woman in her forties who had been exposed to COVID-19. J is TRBJ1-4 and V is TRBV7-2; D perhaps matches TRBD1 (6 bases). The sample consisted of PBMCs or T cells enriched from blood (not recorded which). DNA of the CDR3: TGTGCCAGCAGCTGGTGGGGGCGTAATGAAAAACTGTTTTTT. Its translation is CASSWWGRNEKLFF.